The following is a TCR beta chain sequence with its context. Germline CDR1 is SNHLY and CDR2 is FYNNEI. V shed 4 bases and J 5 bases; nucleotides not matched to a gene: 1. The CDR3 has 14 amino acids. The data were obtained in a study of T cell responses to AZD1222 COVID-19 vaccine. Clones were read by immunoSEQ multiplex PCR, and TCRdb kept only the in-frame ones, dropping some. The sample includes about 110,000 clones, approximately 90% of them seen just once. The sample here was peripheral blood, taken on day 0 of MenACWY control vaccination. The TCR sequence derives from an adult in good health. The gene calls are TRBV2 and TRBJ1-5; 11 bases match TRBD1. Here the CDR3 DNA reads TGTGCCAGCAGTGGGACAGGGGGCGATCAGCCCCAGCATTTT. This sequence encodes CASSGTGGDQPQHF.